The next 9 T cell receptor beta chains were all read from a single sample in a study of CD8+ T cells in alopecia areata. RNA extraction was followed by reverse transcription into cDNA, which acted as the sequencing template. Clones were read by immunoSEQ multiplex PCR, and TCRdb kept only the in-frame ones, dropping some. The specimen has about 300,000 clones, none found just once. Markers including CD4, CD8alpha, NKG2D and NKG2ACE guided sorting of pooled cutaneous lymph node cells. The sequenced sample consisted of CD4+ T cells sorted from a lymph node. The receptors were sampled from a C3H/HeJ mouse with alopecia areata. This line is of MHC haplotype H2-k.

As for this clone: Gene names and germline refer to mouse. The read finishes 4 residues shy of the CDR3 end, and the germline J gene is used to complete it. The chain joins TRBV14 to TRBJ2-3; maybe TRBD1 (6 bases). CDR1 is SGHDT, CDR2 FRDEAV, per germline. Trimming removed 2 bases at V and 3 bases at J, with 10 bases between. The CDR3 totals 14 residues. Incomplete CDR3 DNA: TGTGCCAGCAGTTTAGGGGGACGGGCAGAA. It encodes CASSLGGRAE. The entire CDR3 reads CASSLGGRAETLYF. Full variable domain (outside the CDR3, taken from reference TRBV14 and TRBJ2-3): EAGVTQSPRYAVLQEGQAVSFWCDPISGHDTLYWYQQPRDQGPQLLVYFRDEAVIDNSQLPSDRFSAVRPKGTNSTLKIQSAKQGDTATYLCASSLGGRAETLYFGSGTRLTVL.

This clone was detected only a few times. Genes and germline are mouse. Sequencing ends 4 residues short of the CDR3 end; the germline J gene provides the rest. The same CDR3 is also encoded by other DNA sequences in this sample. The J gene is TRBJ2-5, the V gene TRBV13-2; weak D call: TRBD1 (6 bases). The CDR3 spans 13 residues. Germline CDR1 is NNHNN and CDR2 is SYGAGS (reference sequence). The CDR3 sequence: CASGDGTEDTQYF. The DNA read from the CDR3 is TGTGCCAGCGGTGATGGGACAGAAGAC.

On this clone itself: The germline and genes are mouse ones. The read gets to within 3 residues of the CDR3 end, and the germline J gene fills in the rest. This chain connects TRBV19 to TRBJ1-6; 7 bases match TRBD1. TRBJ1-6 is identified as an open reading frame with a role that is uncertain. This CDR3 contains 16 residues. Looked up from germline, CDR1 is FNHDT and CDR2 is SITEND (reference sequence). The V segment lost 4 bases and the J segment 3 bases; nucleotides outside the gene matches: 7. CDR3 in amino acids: CASSPLRDSYNSPLYF. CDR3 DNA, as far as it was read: TGTGCCAGCAGTCCCCTCCGGGACAGCTATAATTCGCCC.

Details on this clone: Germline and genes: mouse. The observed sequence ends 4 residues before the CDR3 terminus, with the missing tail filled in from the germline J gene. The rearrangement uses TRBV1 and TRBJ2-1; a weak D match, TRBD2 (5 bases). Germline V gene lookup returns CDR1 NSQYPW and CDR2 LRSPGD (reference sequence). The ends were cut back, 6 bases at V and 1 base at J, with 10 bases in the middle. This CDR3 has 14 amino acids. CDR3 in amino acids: CTCRPWENYAEQFF. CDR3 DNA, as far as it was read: TGCACCTGCAGGCCCTGGGAGAACTATGCT.

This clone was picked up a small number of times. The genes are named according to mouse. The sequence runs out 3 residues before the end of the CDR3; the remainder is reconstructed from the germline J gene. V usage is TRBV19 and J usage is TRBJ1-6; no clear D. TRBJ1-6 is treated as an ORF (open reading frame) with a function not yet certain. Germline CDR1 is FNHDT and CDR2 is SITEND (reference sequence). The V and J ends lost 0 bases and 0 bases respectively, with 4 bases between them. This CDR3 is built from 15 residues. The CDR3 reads CASSIVGSYNSPLYF. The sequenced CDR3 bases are TGTGCCAGCAGTATAGTGGGTTCCTATAATTCGCCC.

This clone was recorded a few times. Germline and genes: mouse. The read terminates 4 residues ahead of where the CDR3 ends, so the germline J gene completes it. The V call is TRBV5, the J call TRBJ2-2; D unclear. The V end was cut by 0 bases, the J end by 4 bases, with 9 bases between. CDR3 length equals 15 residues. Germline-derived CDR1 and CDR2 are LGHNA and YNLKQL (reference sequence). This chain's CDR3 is CASSQEGSGTGQLYF. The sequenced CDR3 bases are TGTGCCAGCAGCCAAGAGGGGAGCGGCACCGGG.

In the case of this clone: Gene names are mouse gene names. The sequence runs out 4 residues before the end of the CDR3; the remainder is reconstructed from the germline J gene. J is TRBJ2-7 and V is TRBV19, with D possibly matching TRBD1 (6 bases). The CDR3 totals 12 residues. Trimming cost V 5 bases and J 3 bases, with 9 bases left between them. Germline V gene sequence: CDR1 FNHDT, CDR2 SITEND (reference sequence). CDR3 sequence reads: CASSHRDYEQYF. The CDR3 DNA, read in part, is TGTGCCAGCAGCCACAGGGACTAT.

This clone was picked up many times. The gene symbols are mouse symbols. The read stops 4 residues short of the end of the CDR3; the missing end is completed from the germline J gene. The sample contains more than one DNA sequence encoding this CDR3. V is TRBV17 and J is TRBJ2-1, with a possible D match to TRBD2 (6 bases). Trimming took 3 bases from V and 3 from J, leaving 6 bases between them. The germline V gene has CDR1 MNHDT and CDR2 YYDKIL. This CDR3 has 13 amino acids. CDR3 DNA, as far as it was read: TGTGCTAGCAGTAGTGGGGGCTATGCT. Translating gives CASSSGGYA. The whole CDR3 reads CASSSGGYAEQFF.

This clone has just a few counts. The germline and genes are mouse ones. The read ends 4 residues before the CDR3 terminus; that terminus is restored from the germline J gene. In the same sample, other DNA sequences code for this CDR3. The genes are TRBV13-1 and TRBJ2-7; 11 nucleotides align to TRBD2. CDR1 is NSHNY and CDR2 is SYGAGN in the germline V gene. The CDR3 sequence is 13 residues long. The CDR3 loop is CASRGTGGYEQYF. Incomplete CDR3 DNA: TGTGCCAGCAGAGGGACTGGGGGTTAT.